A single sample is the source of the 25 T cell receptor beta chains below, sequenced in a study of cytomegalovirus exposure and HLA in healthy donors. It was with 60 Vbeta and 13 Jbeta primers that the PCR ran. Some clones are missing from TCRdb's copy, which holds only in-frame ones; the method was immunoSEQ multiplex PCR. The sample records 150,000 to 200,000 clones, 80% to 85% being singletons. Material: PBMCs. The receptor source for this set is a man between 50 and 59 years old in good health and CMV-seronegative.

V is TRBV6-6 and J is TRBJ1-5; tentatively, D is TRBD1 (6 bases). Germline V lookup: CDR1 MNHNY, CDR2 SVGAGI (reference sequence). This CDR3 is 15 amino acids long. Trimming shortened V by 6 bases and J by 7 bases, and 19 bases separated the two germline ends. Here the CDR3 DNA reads TGTGCCAGCAGCTCCGGGGCACAGGGTACGCAGCCCCAGCATTTT. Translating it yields CASSSGAQGTQPQHF.

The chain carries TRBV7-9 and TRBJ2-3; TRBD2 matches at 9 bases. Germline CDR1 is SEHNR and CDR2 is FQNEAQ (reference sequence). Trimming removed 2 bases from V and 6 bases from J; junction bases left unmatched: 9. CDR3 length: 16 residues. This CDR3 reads CASSLRRGGPGDTQYF. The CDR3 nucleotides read TGTGCCAGCAGCTTACGGCGGGGGGGCCCGGGGGATACGCAGTATTTT. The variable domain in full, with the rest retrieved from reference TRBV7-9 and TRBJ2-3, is DTGVSQNPRHKITKRGQNVTFRCDPISEHNRLYWYRQTLGQGPEFLTYFQNEAQLEKSRLLSDRFSAERPKGSFSTLEIQRTEQGDSAMYLCASSLRRGGPGDTQYFGPGTRLTVL.

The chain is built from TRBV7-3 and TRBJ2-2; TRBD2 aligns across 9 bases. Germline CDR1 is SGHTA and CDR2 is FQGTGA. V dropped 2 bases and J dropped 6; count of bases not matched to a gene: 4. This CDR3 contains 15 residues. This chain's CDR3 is CASSLLAGIAGELFF. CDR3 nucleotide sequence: TGTGCCAGCAGCTTACTAGCGGGAATTGCCGGGGAGCTGTTTTTT.

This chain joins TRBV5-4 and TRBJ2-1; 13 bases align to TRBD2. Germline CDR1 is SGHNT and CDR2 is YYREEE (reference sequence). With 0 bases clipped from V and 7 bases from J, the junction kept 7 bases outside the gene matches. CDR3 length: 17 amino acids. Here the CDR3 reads CASSLAGLAGVTNEQFF. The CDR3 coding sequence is TGTGCCAGCAGCTTGGCTGGACTAGCGGGAGTTACTAATGAGCAGTTCTTC.

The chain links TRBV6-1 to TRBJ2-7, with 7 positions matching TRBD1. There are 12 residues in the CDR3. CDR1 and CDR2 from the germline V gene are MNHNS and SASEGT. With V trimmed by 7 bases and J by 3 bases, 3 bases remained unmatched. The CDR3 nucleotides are TGTGCCAGCAAGGACAGGTACTACGAGCAGTACTTC. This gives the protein CASKDRYYEQYF.

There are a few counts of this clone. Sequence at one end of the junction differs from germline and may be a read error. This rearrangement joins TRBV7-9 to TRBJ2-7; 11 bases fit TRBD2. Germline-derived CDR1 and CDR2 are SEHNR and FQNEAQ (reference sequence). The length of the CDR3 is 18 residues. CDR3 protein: CSSSLAEFTSGSRHEQYF. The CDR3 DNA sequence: TGTTCCAGCAGCTTAGCGGAATTCACTAGCGGGAGTCGACACGAGCAGTACTTC.

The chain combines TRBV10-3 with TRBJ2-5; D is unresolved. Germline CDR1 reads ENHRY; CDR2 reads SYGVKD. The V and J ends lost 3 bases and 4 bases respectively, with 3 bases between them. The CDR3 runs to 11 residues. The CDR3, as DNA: TGTGCCATCAGTGACGGAGAGACCCAGTACTTC. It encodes CAISDGETQYF.

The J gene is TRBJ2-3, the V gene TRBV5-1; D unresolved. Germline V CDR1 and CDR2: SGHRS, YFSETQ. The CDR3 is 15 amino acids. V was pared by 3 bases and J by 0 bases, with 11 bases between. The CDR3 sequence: CASSYDGLSTDTQYF. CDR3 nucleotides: TGCGCCAGCAGCTACGACGGGTTAAGCACAGATACGCAGTATTTT.

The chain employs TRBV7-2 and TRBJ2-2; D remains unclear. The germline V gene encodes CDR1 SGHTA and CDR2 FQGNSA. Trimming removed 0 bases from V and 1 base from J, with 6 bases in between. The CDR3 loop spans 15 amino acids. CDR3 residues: CASSLAPRNTGELFF. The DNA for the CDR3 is TGTGCCAGCAGCTTAGCTCCTAGGAACACCGGGGAGCTGTTTTTT. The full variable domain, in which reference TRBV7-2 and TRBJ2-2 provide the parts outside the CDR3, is GAGVSQSPSNKVTEKGKDVELRCDPISGHTALYWYRQSLGQGLEFLIYFQGNSAPDKSGLPSDRFSAERTGGSVSTLTIQRTQQEDSAVYLCASSLAPRNTGELFFGEGSRLTVL.

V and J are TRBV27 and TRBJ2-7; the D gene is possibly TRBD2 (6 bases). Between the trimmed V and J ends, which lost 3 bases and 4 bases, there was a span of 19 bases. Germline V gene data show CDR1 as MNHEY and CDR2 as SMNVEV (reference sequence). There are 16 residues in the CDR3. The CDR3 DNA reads TGTGCCAGCAGTTTTTCCGGGGACGGGGGTTCATACGAGCAGTACTTC. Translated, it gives CASSFSGDGGSYEQYF.

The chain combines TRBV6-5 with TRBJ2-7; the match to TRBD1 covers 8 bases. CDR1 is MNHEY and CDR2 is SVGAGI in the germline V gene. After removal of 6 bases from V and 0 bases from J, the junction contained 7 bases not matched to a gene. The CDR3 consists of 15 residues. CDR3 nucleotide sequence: TGTGCCAGCAGCCGGACAGGGCCAAGCTCCTACGAGCAGTACTTC. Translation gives CASSRTGPSSYEQYF.

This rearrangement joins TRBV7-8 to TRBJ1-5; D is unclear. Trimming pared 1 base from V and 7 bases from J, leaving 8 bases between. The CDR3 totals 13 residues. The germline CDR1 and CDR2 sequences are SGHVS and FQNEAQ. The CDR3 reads CASSLGVEQPQHF. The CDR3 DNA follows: TGTGCCAGCAGCTTAGGGGTGGAGCAGCCCCAGCATTTT.

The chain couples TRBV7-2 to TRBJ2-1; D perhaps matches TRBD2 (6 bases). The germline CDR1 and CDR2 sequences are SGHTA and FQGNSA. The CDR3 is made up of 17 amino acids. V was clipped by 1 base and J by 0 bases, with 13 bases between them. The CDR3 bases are TGTGCCAGCAGCTTAGACCGTAGCGGAGTCTCCTACAATGAGCAGTTCTTC. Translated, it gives CASSLDRSGVSYNEQFF.

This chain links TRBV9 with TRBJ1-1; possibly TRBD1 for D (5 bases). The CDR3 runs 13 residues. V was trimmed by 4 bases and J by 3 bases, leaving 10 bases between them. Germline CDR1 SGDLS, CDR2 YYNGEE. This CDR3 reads CASSRTTYTEAFF. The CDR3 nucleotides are TGTGCCAGCAGCCGGACAACTTACACTGAAGCTTTCTTT.

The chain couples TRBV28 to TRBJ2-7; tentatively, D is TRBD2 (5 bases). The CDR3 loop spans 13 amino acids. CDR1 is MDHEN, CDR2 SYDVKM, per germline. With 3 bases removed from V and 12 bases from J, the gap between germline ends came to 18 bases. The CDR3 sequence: CASSLPATRVAYF. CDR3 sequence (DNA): TGTGCCAGCAGTTTGCCCGCTACTAGAGTGGCGTACTTC.

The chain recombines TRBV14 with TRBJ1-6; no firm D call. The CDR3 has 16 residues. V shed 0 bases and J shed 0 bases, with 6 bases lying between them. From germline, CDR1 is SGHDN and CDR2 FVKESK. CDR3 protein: CASSQDWSSYNSPLHF. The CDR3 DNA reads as TGTGCCAGCAGCCAAGATTGGAGCTCCTATAATTCACCCCTCCACTTT. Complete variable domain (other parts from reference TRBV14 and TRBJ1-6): EAGVTQFPSHSVIEKGQTVTLRCDPISGHDNLYWYRRVMGKEIKFLLHFVKESKQDESGMPNNRFLAERTGGTYSTLKVQPAELEDSGVYFCASSQDWSSYNSPLHFGNGTRLTVT.

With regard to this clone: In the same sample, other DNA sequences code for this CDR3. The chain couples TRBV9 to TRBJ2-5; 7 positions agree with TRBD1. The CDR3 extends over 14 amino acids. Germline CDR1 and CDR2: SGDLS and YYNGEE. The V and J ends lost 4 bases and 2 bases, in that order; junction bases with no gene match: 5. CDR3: CASSSRTGQETQYF. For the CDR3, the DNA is TGTGCCAGCAGCTCGCGGACAGGTCAAGAGACCCAGTACTTC. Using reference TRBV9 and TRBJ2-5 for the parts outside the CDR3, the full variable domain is DSGVTQTPKHLITATGQRVTLRCSPRSGDLSVYWYQQSLDQGLQFLIQYYNGEERAKGNILERFSAQQFPDLHSELNLSSLELGDSALYFCASSSRTGQETQYFGPGTRLLVL.

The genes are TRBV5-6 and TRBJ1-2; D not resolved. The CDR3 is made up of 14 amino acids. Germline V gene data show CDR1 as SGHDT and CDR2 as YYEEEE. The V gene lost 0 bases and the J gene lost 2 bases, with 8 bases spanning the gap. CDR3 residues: CASSLAGVNYGYTF. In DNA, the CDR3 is TGTGCCAGCAGCTTGGCCGGGGTAAACTATGGCTACACCTTC. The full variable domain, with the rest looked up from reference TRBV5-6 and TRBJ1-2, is DAGVTQSPTHLIKTRGQQVTLRCSPKSGHDTVSWYQQALGQGPQFIFQYYEEEERQRGNFPDRFSGHQFPNYSSELNVNALLLGDSALYLCASSLAGVNYGYTFGSGTRLTVV.

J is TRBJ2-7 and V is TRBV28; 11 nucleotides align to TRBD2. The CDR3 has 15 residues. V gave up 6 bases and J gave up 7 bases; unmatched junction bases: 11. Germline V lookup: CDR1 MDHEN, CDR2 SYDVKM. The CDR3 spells CASSPKLAGVREQYF. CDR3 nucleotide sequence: TGTGCCAGCAGCCCCAAACTAGCGGGAGTCCGGGAGCAGTACTTC.

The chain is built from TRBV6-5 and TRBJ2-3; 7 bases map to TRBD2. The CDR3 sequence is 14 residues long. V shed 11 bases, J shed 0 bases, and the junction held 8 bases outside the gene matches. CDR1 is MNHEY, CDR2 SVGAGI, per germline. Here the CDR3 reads CAVYGGGSTDTQYF. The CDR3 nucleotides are TGTGCCGTCTACGGGGGAGGGAGCACAGATACGCAGTATTTT.

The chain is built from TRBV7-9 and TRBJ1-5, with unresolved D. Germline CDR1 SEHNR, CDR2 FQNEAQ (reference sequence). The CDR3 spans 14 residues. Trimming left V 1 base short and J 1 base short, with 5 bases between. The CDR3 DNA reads TGTGCCAGCAGCTTAGTGGGCAGCAATCAGCCCCAGCATTTT. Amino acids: CASSLVGSNQPQHF.

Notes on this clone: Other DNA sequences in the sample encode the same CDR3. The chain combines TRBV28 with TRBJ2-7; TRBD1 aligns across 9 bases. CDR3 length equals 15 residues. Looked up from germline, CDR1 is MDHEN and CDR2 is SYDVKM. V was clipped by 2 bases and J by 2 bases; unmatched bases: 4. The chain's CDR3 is CASSLTGTGTYEQYF. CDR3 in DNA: TGTGCCAGCAGTTTAACTGGGACAGGGACCTACGAGCAGTACTTC. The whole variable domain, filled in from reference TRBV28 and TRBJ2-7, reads DVKVTQSSRYLVKRTGEKVFLECVQDMDHENMFWYRQDPGLGLRLIYFSYDVKMKEKGDIPEGYSVSREKKERFSLILESASTNQTSMYLCASSLTGTGTYEQYFGPGTRLTVT.

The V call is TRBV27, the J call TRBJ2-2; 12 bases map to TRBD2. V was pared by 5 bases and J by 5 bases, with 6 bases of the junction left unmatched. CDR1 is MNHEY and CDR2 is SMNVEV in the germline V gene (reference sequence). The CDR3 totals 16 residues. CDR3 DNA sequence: TGTGCCAGCAGTACCCTAGCGGGGGGGAGGACCGGGGAGCTGTTTTTT. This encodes CASSTLAGGRTGELFF.

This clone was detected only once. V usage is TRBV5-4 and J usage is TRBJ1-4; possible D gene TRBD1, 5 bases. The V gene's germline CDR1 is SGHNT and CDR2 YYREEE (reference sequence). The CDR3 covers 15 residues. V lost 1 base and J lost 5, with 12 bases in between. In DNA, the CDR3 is TGTGCCAGCAGCTTGTACCAGGGTTCAAATGAAAAACTGTTTTTT. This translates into CASSLYQGSNEKLFF.

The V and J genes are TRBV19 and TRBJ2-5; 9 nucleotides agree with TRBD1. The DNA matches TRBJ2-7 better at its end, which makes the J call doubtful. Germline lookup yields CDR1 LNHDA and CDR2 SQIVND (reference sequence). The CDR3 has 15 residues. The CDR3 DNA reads TGTGCCAGTAGTATGACAGGACAGGGGTTCTACGAGCAGTACTTC. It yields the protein CASSMTGQGFYEQYF.